Shown below are 16 T cell receptor beta chains from a single sample sequenced in a study of vaccination and CD4 T cells after COVID-19. These TCRs' antigens remain unknown. The Oncomine TCR Beta short-read assay was applied to DNA of cultured CD4+ T cells. Via MiXCR, TCRdb re-called the PCR reads, giving one row per CDR3 protein. Seen here are 10,000 to 15,000 distinct CDR3 sequences, approximately 60% observed once, and the top ten hold 11%. Treatment meaning: approximately 10-day PBMC culture with coronavirus spike peptide pools or control peptides (ViraFEST assay). The sample consisted of CD4+ T cells from blood, cultured in vitro. These receptors were collected from a human donor who had recovered from COVID-19.

The chain uses TRBV23-1 and TRBJ2-7; D ambiguous. TRBV23-1 is known as an ORF, though its function is uncertain. The CDR3 totals 17 residues. Trimming cost V 0 bases and J 0 bases, with 15 bases left between them. The CDR3 is CASSQSSYLWSSYEQYF. The DNA for the CDR3 is TGCGCCAGCAGTCAATCCTCATATCTGTGGAGCTCCTACGAGCAGTACTTC.

The chain joins TRBV6-2 or TRBV6-3 to TRBJ2-3; TRBD2 matches at 13 bases. Trimming removed 7 bases from V and 3 bases from J; junction bases left unmatched: 4. CDR3 length: 15 residues. Germline V gene data show CDR1 as MNHEY and CDR2 as SVGEGT. The CDR3 DNA reads TGTGCCAGCATGATGACTAGCGGGGGGACAGATACGCAGTATTTT. It codes for CASMMTSGGTDTQYF.

Here the CDR3 reads CASSSNSYGYTF. Written as DNA, the CDR3 is TGTGCCAGCAGCTCTAACAGCTATGGCTACACCTTC. V usage is TRBV7-2 and J usage is TRBJ1-2, with D unclear. In germline, CDR1 is SGHTA, CDR2 FQGNSA. The CDR3 extends over 12 amino acids. V lost 4 bases, J lost 4 bases, and 7 bases lay in between.

V and J are TRBV7-2 and TRBJ2-5; D remains unclear. The germline V and J ends were trimmed by 1 base and 7 bases, with 10 bases remaining between them. Looked up from germline, CDR1 is SGHTA and CDR2 is FQGNSA. The CDR3 runs to 13 residues. The CDR3 reads CASSLGAPGTQYF. The CDR3 DNA sequence: TGTGCCAGCAGCTTAGGGGCCCCCGGGACCCAGTACTTC. Filled out from reference TRBV7-2 and TRBJ2-5, the complete variable domain reads GAGVSQSPSNKVTEKGKDVELRCDPISGHTALYWYRQSLGQGLEFLIYFQGNSAPDKSGLPSDRFSAERTGGSVSTLTIQRTQQEDSAVYLCASSLGAPGTQYFGPGTRLLVL.

The sample holds a few counts of this clonotype. The chain joins TRBV5-6 to TRBJ1-4, with 8 bases aligning to TRBD1. With V trimmed by 4 bases and J by 5 bases, 4 bases remained unmatched. The length of the CDR3 is 14 residues. Germline-derived CDR1 and CDR2 are SGHDT and YYEEEE. This CDR3 is CASSPGQENEKLFF. In DNA, the CDR3 is TGTGCCAGCAGCCCGGGACAGGAGAATGAAAAACTGTTTTTT. Full variable domain (remainder filled in from reference TRBV5-6 and TRBJ1-4): DAGVTQSPTHLIKTRGQQVTLRCSPKSGHDTVSWYQQALGQGPQFIFQYYEEEERQRGNFPDRFSGHQFPNYSSELNVNALLLGDSALYLCASSPGQENEKLFFGSGTQLSVL.

The rearrangement uses TRBV25-1 and TRBJ2-5, with 7 nucleotides matching TRBD1. With 3 bases clipped from V and 2 bases from J, the junction kept 9 bases outside the gene matches. Germline CDR1 is MGHDK and CDR2 is SYGVNS. CDR3 size: 16 residues. The chain's CDR3 is CASSDPRTGSQETQYF. The CDR3, as DNA: TGTGCCAGCAGTGATCCGAGGACAGGTTCACAAGAGACCCAGTACTTC.

J is TRBJ1-5 and V is TRBV6-1, with D maybe TRBD1 (5 bases). V lost 6 bases and J 0 bases, leaving 9 bases between the germline ends. The CDR3 spans 14 residues. In germline, CDR1 is MNHNS, CDR2 SASEGT. CDR3 residues: CASSRQTSNQPQHF. CDR3 nucleotide sequence: TGTGCCAGCAGCAGACAGACTAGCAATCAGCCCCAGCATTTT.

In its sample, this clonotype ranks as medium-sized. The chain uses TRBV6-2 or TRBV6-3 and TRBJ2-7; 11 bases are a match to TRBD2. The CDR3 spans 14 residues. The J segment lost 7 bases and the V segment lost 4 bases, leaving 6 bases of the junction unmatched. CDR1 MNHEY and CDR2 SVGEGT come from the germline V gene. CDR3 amino acids: CASSFYSGRGEQYF. In DNA form, the CDR3 reads TGTGCCAGCAGTTTCTATAGCGGGAGGGGAGAGCAGTACTTC.

This clonotype was counted between two and nine times. The rearrangement links TRBV20-1 to TRBJ2-1, with 11 positions matching TRBD2. J lost 5 bases, V lost 6 bases, and 9 bases had no gene match. This CDR3 is 15 amino acids long. Germline CDR1 and CDR2: DFQATT and SNEGSKA (reference sequence). The CDR3 nucleotides read TGCAGTGCAACTAGCGGGAGCCTTACCCACAATGAGCAGTTCTTC. Amino acids: CSATSGSLTHNEQFF.

A few counts support this clonotype. The chain carries TRBV5-1 and TRBJ2-6; D remains ambiguous. Germline-derived CDR1 and CDR2 are SGHRS and YFSETQ. V was clipped by 1 base and J by 2 bases, with 7 bases between them. The CDR3 loop spans 15 amino acids. CDR3 loop: CASSLYTTGANVLTF. CDR3 coding DNA: TGCGCCAGCAGCTTGTATACGACTGGGGCCAACGTCCTGACTTTC.

The chain couples TRBV19 to TRBJ1-2; D is unclear. The germline V and J ends were trimmed by 4 bases and 6 bases, with 6 bases remaining between them. Per germline, CDR1 LNHDA and CDR2 SQIVND (reference sequence). This CDR3 is 11 amino acids long. The CDR3, as DNA: TGTGCCAGTAGTACGTGGGATGGCTACACCTTC. It encodes CASSTWDGYTF. Variable domain in full (rest from reference TRBV19 and TRBJ1-2): DGGITQSPKYLFRKEGQNVTLSCEQNLNHDAMYWYRQDPGQGLRLIYYSQIVNDFQKGDIAEGYSVSREKKESFPLTVTSAQKNPTAFYLCASSTWDGYTFGSGTRLTVV.

The rearrangement joins TRBV28 to TRBJ1-3; D remains ambiguous. The V and J ends lost 3 bases and 4 bases respectively, with 10 bases between them. CDR3 length: 14 amino acids. The germline V gene has CDR1 MDHEN and CDR2 SYDVKM. The CDR3 here is CASSFLGSGNTIYF. In DNA, the CDR3 is TGTGCCAGCAGTTTTCTGGGATCCGGAAACACCATATATTTT.

The chain combines TRBV7-9 with TRBJ2-1; D gene ambiguous. CDR1 and CDR2 (germline): SEHNR, FQNEAQ (reference sequence). V was shortened by 4 bases and J by 0 bases, with 7 bases between the two germline ends. The CDR3 loop spans 14 amino acids. Written as DNA, the CDR3 is TGTGCCAGCAGCTGGTTGAGCTCCTACAATGAGCAGTTCTTC. Its translation is CASSWLSSYNEQFF.

The chain is built from TRBV11-2 and TRBJ2-1; no firm D call. Germline CDR1 is SGHAT and CDR2 is FQNNGV. The ends were cut back, 2 bases at V and 4 bases at J, with 9 bases in the middle. The CDR3 consists of 14 residues. CDR3 bases: TGTGCCAGCAGCTTAAACCCTACGTACAATGAGCAGTTCTTC. Translating it yields CASSLNPTYNEQFF.

The rearrangement links TRBV4-3 to TRBJ2-7, with D possibly being TRBD1 (6 bases). V lost 1 base and J lost 2, with 15 bases in between. This CDR3 is built from 16 residues. The germline V gene has CDR1 LGHNA and CDR2 YSLEER. Here the CDR3 DNA reads TGCGCCAGCAGCCAAGGGGGTGGACAGCCGACCTACGAGCAGTACTTC. Residues: CASSQGGGQPTYEQYF.

This clonotype was counted only a few times. This rearrangement joins TRBV6-1 to TRBJ2-5, with a tentative D call TRBD1 (5 bases). The length of the CDR3 is 13 residues. V lost 5 bases and J lost 5, with 12 bases in between. Germline V gene lookup returns CDR1 MNHNS and CDR2 SASEGT. The chain's CDR3 is CASSQGMLETQYF. The CDR3 DNA reads as TGTGCCAGCAGTCAGGGCATGCTGGAGACCCAGTACTTC.